These 28 T cell receptor beta chains share one sample of origin, sequenced in a study of Graves' ophthalmopathy and Graves' hyperthyroidism. The sequenced template was RNA, covering the TCR beta CDR3 region. Amplification began with first-round RT-PCR using HTBI primers, then second-round multiplex PCR was performed. A single record per CDR3 protein comes from TCRdb applying MiXCR to the multiplex PCR reads. The data hold about 700,000 distinct CDR3 sequences, with over 40% observed a single time. Input material: peripheral blood. The receptors shown here come from an adult man with Graves' ophthalmopathy.

About this clonotype: The conserved phenylalanine or tryptophan is not found at the CDR3 terminus, so this likely reflects a read error. The V gene is TRBV6-6, the J gene TRBJ1-1; 10 bases agree with TRBD1. This CDR3 comprises 14 residues. Germline-derived CDR1 and CDR2 are MNHNY and SVGAGI (reference sequence). V was clipped by 5 bases and J by 8 bases; unmatched bases: 8. CDR3 bases: TGTGCCAGCAGTCTAACTGGGACAGGGGTGGAAGCTTTCCTT. Translated: CASSLTGTGVEAFL.

In this sample, this clonotype turned up many times. The V and J genes are TRBV10-3 and TRBJ2-2; possible D gene TRBD1, 8 bases. Germline V gene sequence: CDR1 ENHRY, CDR2 SYGVKD. This CDR3 has 15 residues. The V end lost 2 bases, the J end lost 7 bases, and 14 bases lay between the germline ends. CDR3 in amino acids: CAISEGQGLRGELFF. The DNA of the CDR3 is TGTGCCATCAGTGAGGGACAGGGACTACGCGGGGAGCTGTTTTTT.

To note about this clonotype: This may come from a read error, since a much larger clone is one base off. This sequence joins TRBV2 and TRBJ1-1; 11 nucleotides agree with TRBD1. This CDR3 is 14 amino acids long. From germline, CDR1 is SNHLY and CDR2 FYNNEI. The CDR3 protein is CASSAGQGVPEALF. CDR3 in DNA: TGTGCCAGCAGCGCGGGACAGGGGGTCCCTGAAGCTTTATTT.

The V gene is TRBV12-3 or TRBV12-4, the J gene TRBJ2-7; D perhaps matches TRBD2 (6 bases). The CDR3 length is 18 residues. In nucleotides, the CDR3 is TGTGCTAGTGGTTTGGTACTGGGGACCGGGACTCCAGATTACGAGCAGTACTTC. The encoded protein is CASGLVLGTGTPDYEQYF.

Comments on this clonotype: This may arise from a read error, as a much more abundant clone is one base away. The chain links TRBV5-1 to TRBJ1-5; TRBD1 agrees at 8 bases. The CDR3 totals 18 residues. Germline V CDR1 and CDR2: SGHRS, YFSETQ. The CDR3 is CASSYRSHGTGMNQPQHF. CDR3 DNA sequence: TGTGCCAGCAGTTACCGTTCCCACGGGACAGGTATGAATCAGCCCCAGCATTTT.

The V gene is TRBV10-3, the J gene TRBJ1-1; D is possibly TRBD1 (6 bases). The germline V gene encodes CDR1 ENHRY and CDR2 SYGVKD. This CDR3 is built from 15 residues. CDR3: CAILGATGMNTEAFF. The CDR3 DNA follows: TGTGCTATCCTAGGAGCGACAGGCATGAACACTGAAGCTTTCTTT.

In this sample, this clonotype turned up many times. V usage is TRBV24-1 and J usage is TRBJ2-5; D not resolved. The CDR3 is 12 residues long. Germline loops: CDR1 KGHDR, CDR2 SFDVKD. V lost 1 base to trimming and J lost 5 bases, with 4 bases between them. CDR3 loop: CATSDLGETQYF. CDR3 DNA sequence: TGTGCCACCAGTGATTTAGGGGAGACCCAGTACTTC.

This chain joins TRBV9 and TRBJ1-1; D perhaps matches TRBD1 (5 bases). The CDR3 runs to 15 residues. V dropped 4 bases and J dropped 1 base, with 14 bases sitting between them. Germline values: CDR1 SGDLS, CDR2 YYNGEE. The CDR3 DNA follows: TGTGCCAGCAGCCCCCCGACAGATCAGAACACTGAAGCTTTCTTT. Translated: CASSPPTDQNTEAFF.

The V gene is TRBV6-1, the J gene TRBJ2-2, with D possibly matching TRBD1 (5 bases). The germline gives CDR1 MNHNS, CDR2 SASEGT. V lost 1 base to trimming and J lost 0 bases, with 12 bases between them. The CDR3 sequence is 17 residues long. The CDR3 coding sequence is TGTGCCAGCAGTGAAGGTGACAGAACGGCGAACACCGGGGAGCTGTTTTTT. Its protein product is CASSEGDRTANTGELFF.

This clonotype was picked up many times. This sequence joins TRBV7-9 and TRBJ2-7; D is undetermined. In germline, CDR1 is SEHNR, CDR2 FQNEAQ (reference sequence). There are 14 residues in the CDR3. V shed 2 bases and J shed 1 base, with 9 bases lying between them. The CDR3 nucleotides are TGTGCCAGCAGCTTAAATACAGTATCCTACGAGCAGTACTTC. As protein: CASSLNTVSYEQYF.

In this sample, this clonotype turned up many times. The CDR3 here is CAISRVSYEQYF. The CDR3 DNA reads as TGTGCCATCAGCAGGGTATCCTACGAGCAGTACTTC. V gene TRBV10-3 combines with J gene TRBJ2-7, with D possibly being TRBD1 (5 bases). Trimming removed 6 bases from V and 1 base from J, with 7 bases in between. CDR1 ENHRY and CDR2 SYGVKD come from the germline V gene. The CDR3 loop spans 12 amino acids.

The chain links TRBV29-1 to TRBJ1-2; 9 nucleotides match TRBD1. The CDR3 extends over 12 amino acids. CDR1 is SQVTM, CDR2 ANQGSEA, per germline. The CDR3 region has the DNA TGCAGTTTGGGACAGGGCTTGTATGGCTACACCTTC. This encodes CSLGQGLYGYTF.

There are many counts of this clonotype. The chain joins TRBV15 to TRBJ1-5, with 9 bases aligning to TRBD1. Germline V gene lookup returns CDR1 LNHNV and CDR2 YYDKDF (reference sequence). After removal of 8 bases from V and 0 bases from J, the junction contained 14 bases not matched to a gene. CDR3 length equals 18 residues. CDR3 nucleotides: TGTGCCACCCAACGACAGGGGGTTGGGGTCTATAGCAATCAGCCCCAGCATTTT. Translated: CATQRQGVGVYSNQPQHF.

This chain joins TRBV10-3 and TRBJ2-7; 11 nucleotides match TRBD1. Losses at the gene ends were 6 bases for V and 3 bases for J; bases not matched to a gene: 1. Looked up from germline, CDR1 is ENHRY and CDR2 is SYGVKD. CDR3 length equals 13 residues. The CDR3 loop reads CAIRGQGDYEQYF. In DNA form, the CDR3 reads TGTGCCATCAGGGGACAGGGGGACTACGAGCAGTACTTC.

The chain has TRBV20-1 and TRBJ2-5, with 16 nucleotides matching TRBD2. The CDR3 spans 16 residues. Germline lookup yields CDR1 DFQATT and CDR2 SNEGSKA (reference sequence). J was trimmed by 4 bases and V by 6 bases; bases with no gene match: 8. The CDR3: CSALGLAGGLGETQYF. Written as DNA, the CDR3 is TGCAGTGCCCTGGGACTAGCGGGGGGGCTAGGAGAGACCCAGTACTTC.

In regard to this clonotype: This may arise from a read error, as a much more abundant clone is one base away. The conserved closing phenylalanine or tryptophan is absent in this CDR3, likely reflecting a read error. This chain uses TRBV19 with TRBJ2-7, with 7 nucleotides matching TRBD1. Trimming took 9 bases from V and 2 from J; bases not matched to a gene: 10. Per germline, CDR1 LNHDA and CDR2 SQIVND (reference sequence). The CDR3 contains 14 residues. The CDR3 loop is CASSVGQRPYEQYS. The CDR3 nucleotides read TGTGCCAGCAGCGTGGGACAGCGTCCCTACGAGCAGTACTCC.

This clonotype was seen repeatedly, ten times or more. The chain combines TRBV24-1 with TRBJ2-7; TRBD1 matches 11 bases. The germline gives CDR1 KGHDR, CDR2 SFDVKD. V was clipped by 4 bases and J by 7 bases; unmatched bases: 11. CDR3 size: 16 residues. CDR3 loop: CATSDPRGTGGREQYF. Here the CDR3 DNA reads TGTGCCACCAGTGACCCCCGCGGGACAGGGGGAAGGGAGCAGTACTTC.

Concerning this clonotype: A junction boundary mismatches the germline segment, possibly from a read error. For the CDR3, the DNA is TGTGTCAGCAGTCTGAGGACGGGTTATAGCAATCAGCCCCGGCATTTT. This translates into CVSSLRTGYSNQPRHF. V usage is TRBV7-9 and J usage is TRBJ1-5; D remains ambiguous. Germline CDR1 is SEHNR and CDR2 is FQNEAQ (reference sequence). CDR3 length: 16 amino acids.

The genes are TRBV30 and TRBJ1-2; D gene unclear. Germline CDR1 reads GTSNPN; CDR2 reads SVGIG (reference sequence). V was pared by 2 bases and J by 6 bases, with 16 bases between. The CDR3 runs 14 residues. CDR3 region: CAWSNLQEADGYTF. The CDR3, as DNA: TGTGCCTGGAGTAACCTCCAGGAGGCGGATGGCTACACCTTC.

The V gene is TRBV6-6, the J gene TRBJ1-2, with 10 bases identical to TRBD1. The CDR3 covers 14 residues. V was clipped by 4 bases and J by 4 bases; unmatched bases: 3. Germline V lookup: CDR1 MNHNY, CDR2 SVGAGI (reference sequence). DNA for the CDR3: TGTGCCAGCAGTTCGGACAGGGGGGGCTATGGCTACACCTTC. It translates to CASSSDRGGYGYTF.

This clonotype was seen repeatedly, ten times or more. The gene calls are TRBV7-9 and TRBJ1-2; possibly TRBD1 for D (5 bases). V was shortened by 1 base and J by 2 bases, with 8 bases between the two germline ends. Per the germline V gene, CDR1 is SEHNR and CDR2 is FQNEAQ (reference sequence). CDR3 length: 14 amino acids. This CDR3 reads CASSLGRANYGYTF. CDR3 in DNA: TGTGCCAGCAGCTTAGGCAGGGCAAACTATGGCTACACCTTC. The entire variable domain, with the rest obtained from reference TRBV7-9 and TRBJ1-2, is as follows: DTGVSQNPRHKITKRGQNVTFRCDPISEHNRLYWYRQTLGQGPEFLTYFQNEAQLEKSRLLSDRFSAERPKGSFSTLEIQRTEQGDSAMYLCASSLGRANYGYTFGSGTRLTVV.

Many counts were recorded for this clonotype. V gene TRBV2 combines with J gene TRBJ2-5, with D possibly being TRBD2 (6 bases). The V end was cut by 7 bases, the J end by 0 bases, with 12 bases between. The CDR3 runs 14 residues. Germline values: CDR1 SNHLY, CDR2 FYNNEI. The CDR3 sequence is CASTRSGYQETQYF. CDR3 nucleotide sequence: TGTGCCAGCACGAGGAGCGGGTACCAAGAGACCCAGTACTTC. The whole variable domain, filled in from reference TRBV2 and TRBJ2-5, reads EPEVTQTPSHQVTQMGQEVILRCVPISNHLYFYWYRQILGQKVEFLVSFYNNEISEKSEIFDDQFSVERPDGSNFTLKIRSTKLEDSAMYFCASTRSGYQETQYFGPGTRLLVL.

This clonotype was detected ten times or more. V and J are TRBV6-1 and TRBJ2-7; 7 bases agree with TRBD1. CDR1 MNHNS and CDR2 SASEGT come from the germline V gene. The CDR3 runs to 13 residues. Germline trimming cut 5 bases from V and 2 bases from J; bases unmatched to any gene: 3. CDR3 in DNA: TGTGCCAGCAGTTACAGGGGACCCTACGAGCAGTACTTC. Amino acids: CASSYRGPYEQYF.

This clonotype was detected ten times or more. The CDR3 nucleotides are TGTGCCAGTAGTATAGTCGATAATCAGCCCCAGCATTTT. This sequence encodes CASSIVDNQPQHF. J is TRBJ1-5 and V is TRBV19; D uncertain. The V and J ends lost 1 base and 4 bases respectively, with 5 bases between them. The germline gives CDR1 LNHDA, CDR2 SQIVND (reference sequence). This CDR3 comprises 13 residues.

V gene TRBV6-1 combines with J gene TRBJ2-7; 8 nucleotides match TRBD1. Trimming took 3 bases from V and 4 from J; bases not matched to a gene: 5. Per germline, CDR1 MNHNS and CDR2 SASEGT. The CDR3 covers 14 residues. The CDR3 is CASSDGTGVYEQYF. DNA of the CDR3: TGTGCCAGCAGTGACGGGACAGGTGTGTACGAGCAGTACTTC.

This clonotype was counted at least ten times. The chain is built from TRBV19 and TRBJ1-3, with unresolved D. CDR1 and CDR2 from the germline V gene are LNHDA and SQIVND (reference sequence). This CDR3 comprises 13 residues. Trimming stripped 1 base from V and 4 bases from J, with 5 bases between. CDR3 sequence reads: CASSIGEGNTIYF. CDR3 DNA: TGTGCCAGTAGTATAGGGGAAGGAAACACCATATATTTT.

This clonotype has ten or more counts. V and J are TRBV19 and TRBJ2-7; D gene uncertain. The CDR3 spans 15 residues. The V end lost 0 bases, the J end lost 2 bases, and 11 bases lay between the germline ends. CDR1 and CDR2 from the germline V gene are LNHDA and SQIVND (reference sequence). CDR3 nucleotide sequence: TGTGCCAGTAGTATAGAAGGGTATCCAACCTACGAGCAGTACTTC. Protein sequence: CASSIEGYPTYEQYF.

The sample holds a few counts of this clonotype. V gene TRBV30 combines with J gene TRBJ1-2; D is ambiguous. The germline CDR1 and CDR2 sequences are GTSNPN and SVGIG (reference sequence). V dropped 2 bases and J dropped 1 base, with 8 bases sitting between them. The CDR3 is 13 residues long. CDR3 residues: CAWSPTLNYGYTF. The CDR3 nucleotides read TGTGCCTGGAGTCCGACACTTAACTATGGCTACACCTTC. Complete variable domain (other parts from reference TRBV30 and TRBJ1-2): SQTIHQWPATLVQPVGSPLSLECTVEGTSNPNLYWYRQAAGRGLQLLFYSVGIGQISSEVPQNLSASRPQDRQFILSSKKLLLSDSGFYLCAWSPTLNYGYTFGSGTRLTVV.